A single sample gave rise to the 9 T cell receptor beta chains below, sequenced in a study of T cells in Graves' hyperthyroidism and ophthalmopathy. RNA transcripts were the template for amplifying TCR beta CDR3 regions. Primed by the HTBI set, a first-round RT-PCR was run on the TCR CDR3. TCRdb analysed the multiplex PCR reads with MiXCR anew, one entry per CDR3 protein. This repertoire shows 250,000 to 400,000 distinct CDR3 sequences, approximately 13% found once; its top ten account for 34%. Source material: blood. The receptors shown here come from a woman between 40 and 55 years old with Graves' ophthalmopathy.

The chain couples TRBV2 to TRBJ2-2; D is unresolved. Trimming left V 6 bases short and J 2 bases short, with 7 bases between. Looked up from germline, CDR1 is SNHLY and CDR2 is FYNNEI. This CDR3 has 13 residues. The CDR3 bases are TGTGCCAGCAGCCACAAAAACACCGGGGAGCTGTTTTTT. This translates into CASSHKNTGELFF.

This clonotype was counted many times. The chain uses TRBV6-1 and TRBJ1-6; D unclear. CDR3 size: 13 residues. V was clipped by 4 bases and J by 3 bases, with 4 bases between them. CDR1 and CDR2 (germline): MNHNS, SASEGT. CDR3 region: CASSADYNSPLHF. The CDR3 bases are TGTGCCAGCAGTGCGGACTATAATTCACCCCTCCACTTT.

This clonotype was seen repeatedly, ten times or more. The J gene is TRBJ2-1, the V gene TRBV5-1; 10 positions match TRBD1. Germline trimming cut 4 bases from V and 9 bases from J; bases unmatched to any gene: 10. The CDR3 consists of 15 residues. The germline CDR1 and CDR2 sequences are SGHRS and YFSETQ. CDR3 nucleotides: TGCGCCAGCAGCAACCCGGGACAGGGGAACGGTGAGCAGTTCTTC. Translating gives CASSNPGQGNGEQFF.

This clonotype was recorded a few times. V and J are TRBV6-1 and TRBJ2-1; tentatively, D is TRBD1 (5 bases). The CDR3 spans 13 residues. Between the trimmed V and J ends, which lost 6 bases and 5 bases, there was a span of 11 bases. Looked up from germline, CDR1 is MNHNS and CDR2 is SASEGT. CDR3 coding DNA: TGTGCCAGCAGCCCCGCGGACAACAATGAGCAGTTCTTC. It codes for CASSPADNNEQFF.

This clonotype occurred many times. This sequence joins TRBV29-1 and TRBJ2-2, with a weak D call TRBD2 (7 bases). CDR1 SQVTM and CDR2 ANQGSEA come from the germline V gene. The CDR3 runs to 14 residues. Trimming took off 3 bases at V and 4 bases at J, with 12 bases between the two ends. The CDR3 DNA reads as TGCAGCGTTGACGCGGGGGCGGGCACCGGGGAGCTGTTTTTT. It is translated as CSVDAGAGTGELFF.

This clonotype was counted a few times. This chain links TRBV20-1 with TRBJ2-1; a weak D match, TRBD2 (7 bases). The CDR3 contains 22 residues. V shed 0 bases and J shed 0 bases, with 30 bases lying between them. From germline, CDR1 is DFQATT and CDR2 SNEGSKA (reference sequence). The CDR3 is CSARDLELNRVAGASSYNEQFF. CDR3 nucleotide sequence: TGCAGTGCTAGAGATTTAGAGCTTAATAGGGTGGCGGGGGCCAGCTCCTACAATGAGCAGTTCTTC.

This clonotype was recorded at least ten times. The chain has TRBV7-2 and TRBJ2-2; 7 positions match TRBD2. V lost 5 bases, J lost 5 bases, and 2 bases stayed unmatched. The CDR3 is made up of 13 amino acids. CDR1 and CDR2 (germline): SGHTA, FQGNSA. The CDR3 here is CASSPGGTGELFF. CDR3 DNA: TGTGCCAGCAGCCCGGGGGGTACCGGGGAGCTGTTTTTT.

This clonotype was counted many times. V usage is TRBV6-1 and J usage is TRBJ1-1; TRBD1 is a possible D gene (5 bases). The germline V and J ends were trimmed by 5 bases and 6 bases, with 16 bases remaining between them. The CDR3 loop spans 14 amino acids. Germline CDR1 reads MNHNS; CDR2 reads SASEGT. The CDR3 nucleotides read TGTGCCAGCAGTCCTTTTAGGGGCCGCCCTGAAGCTTTCTTT. This codes for CASSPFRGRPEAFF.

This clonotype showed up many times. The chain has TRBV3-1 and TRBJ2-1; D is unresolved. The CDR3 consists of 11 residues. The V end lost 1 base, the J end lost 8 bases, and 3 bases lay between the germline ends. Germline loops: CDR1 LGHDT, CDR2 YNNKEL (reference sequence). In DNA form, the CDR3 reads TGTGCCAGCAGCCAAGTCCATGAGCAGTTCTTC. Residues: CASSQVHEQFF.